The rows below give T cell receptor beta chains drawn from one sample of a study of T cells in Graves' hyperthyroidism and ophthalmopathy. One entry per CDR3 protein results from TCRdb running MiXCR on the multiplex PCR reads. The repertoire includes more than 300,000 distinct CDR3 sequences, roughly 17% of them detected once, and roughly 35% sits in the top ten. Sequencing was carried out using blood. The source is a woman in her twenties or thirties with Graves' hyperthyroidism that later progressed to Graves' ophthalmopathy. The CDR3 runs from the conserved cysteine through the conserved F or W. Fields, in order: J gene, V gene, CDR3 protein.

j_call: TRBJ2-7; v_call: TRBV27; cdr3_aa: CASSLSGGVSLEQYF
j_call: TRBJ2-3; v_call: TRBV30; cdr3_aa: CAWSVLWGTDTQYF
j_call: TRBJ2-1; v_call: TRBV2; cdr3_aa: CASSEAGAKPYNEQFF
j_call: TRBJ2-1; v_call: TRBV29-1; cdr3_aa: CSVEVSSPGGEQFF
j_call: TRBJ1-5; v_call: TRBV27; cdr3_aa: CASSLQGLGQPQHF
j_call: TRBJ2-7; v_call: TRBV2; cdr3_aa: CASSATQGQGNEQYF
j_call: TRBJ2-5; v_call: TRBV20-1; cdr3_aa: CSARDYRGTGGTETQYF
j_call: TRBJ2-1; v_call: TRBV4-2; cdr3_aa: CASSQAASVEYNEQFF
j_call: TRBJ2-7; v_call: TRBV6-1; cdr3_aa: CASSSGKGTYEQYF
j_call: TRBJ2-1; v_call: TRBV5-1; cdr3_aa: CASSLAGGILNEQFF
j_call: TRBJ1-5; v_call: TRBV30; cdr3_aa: CAWSVNIQPQHF
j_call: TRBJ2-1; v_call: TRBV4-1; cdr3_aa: CASSLSTGPNEQFF
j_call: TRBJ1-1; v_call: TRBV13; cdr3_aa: CASSLEILGQGEAFF
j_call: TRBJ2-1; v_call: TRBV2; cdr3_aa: CASRTGNEQFF
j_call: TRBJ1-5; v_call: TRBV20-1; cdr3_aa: CSARARGPQHF
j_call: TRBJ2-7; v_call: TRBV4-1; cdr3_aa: CASSRLGLQREDFYEQYF
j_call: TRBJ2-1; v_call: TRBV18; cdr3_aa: CASSPPVTRTPNEQFF
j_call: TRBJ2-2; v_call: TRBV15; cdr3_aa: CATSRSGAGVKLFF
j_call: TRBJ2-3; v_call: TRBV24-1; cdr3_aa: CATSFTGTGVGDTQYF
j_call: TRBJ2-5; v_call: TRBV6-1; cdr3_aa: CASWGFGEETQYF
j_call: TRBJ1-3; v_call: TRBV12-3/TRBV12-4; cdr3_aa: CASSPNYRNYNTIYF
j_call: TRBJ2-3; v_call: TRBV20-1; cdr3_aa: CSARWTETGTQYF
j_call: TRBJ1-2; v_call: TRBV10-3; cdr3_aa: CAISGDREEGYTF
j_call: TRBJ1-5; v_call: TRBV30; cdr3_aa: CAWSHSGDQPQHF
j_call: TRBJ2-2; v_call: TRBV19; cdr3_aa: CASSELGPAGGPNTGELFF
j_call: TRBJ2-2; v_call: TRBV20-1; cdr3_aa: CSARDRRLTGELFF
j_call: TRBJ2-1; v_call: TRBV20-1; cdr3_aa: CSARDQGTAYNEQFF
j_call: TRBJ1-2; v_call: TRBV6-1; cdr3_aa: CASEKSVRGYTF
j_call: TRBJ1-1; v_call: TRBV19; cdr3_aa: CASSKELNTEAFF
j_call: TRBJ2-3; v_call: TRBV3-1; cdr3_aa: CASSRVGQNTDTQYF
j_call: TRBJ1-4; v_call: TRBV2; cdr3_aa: CAGTPTIATNEKLFF
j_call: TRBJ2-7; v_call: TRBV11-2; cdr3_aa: CASTQNLAGGLYEQYF
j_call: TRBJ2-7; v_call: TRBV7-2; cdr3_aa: CASSLAQSSYEQYF
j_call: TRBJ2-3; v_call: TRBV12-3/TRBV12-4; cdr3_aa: CASSLGPSGVQRGDTQYF
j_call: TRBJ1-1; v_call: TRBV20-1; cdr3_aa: CSASDRTPLGAFF
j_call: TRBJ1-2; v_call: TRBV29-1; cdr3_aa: CSDGLSRSEGYTF
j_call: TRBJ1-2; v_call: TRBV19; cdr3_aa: CASSIATGNYYGYTF
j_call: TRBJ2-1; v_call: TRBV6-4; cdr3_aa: CASSDGSGTYNEQFF
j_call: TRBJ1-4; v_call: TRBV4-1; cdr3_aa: CASSQDPQKGLFF
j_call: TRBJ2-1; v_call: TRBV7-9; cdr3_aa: CASNAQGKGTYNEQFF